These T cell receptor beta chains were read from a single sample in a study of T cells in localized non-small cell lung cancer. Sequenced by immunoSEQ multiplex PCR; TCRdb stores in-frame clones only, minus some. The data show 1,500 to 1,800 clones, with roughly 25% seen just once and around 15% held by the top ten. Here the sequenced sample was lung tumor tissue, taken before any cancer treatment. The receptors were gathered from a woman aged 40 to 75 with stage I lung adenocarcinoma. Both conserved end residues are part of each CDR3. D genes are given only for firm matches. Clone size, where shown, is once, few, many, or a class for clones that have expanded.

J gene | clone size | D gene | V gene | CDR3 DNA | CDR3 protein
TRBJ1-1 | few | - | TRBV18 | TGTGCCAGCTCACCCGAGAGGACACCCAACACTGAAGCTTTCTTT | CASSPERTPNTEAFF
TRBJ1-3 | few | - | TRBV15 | TGTGCCACCAGCAGAGGTCCCGGGACAGGAAACACCATATATTTT | CATSRGPGTGNTIYF
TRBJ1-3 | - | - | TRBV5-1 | TGCGCCAGCACCCGGAGTTTTGGGGGCCTTGGAAACACCATATATTTT | CASTRSFGGLGNTIYF
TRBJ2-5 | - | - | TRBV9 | TGTGCCAGCAGTGAAGAGGACAGCCAAGAGACCCAGTACTTC | CASSEEDSQETQYF
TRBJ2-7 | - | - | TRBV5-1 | TGCGCCAGCAGCGGAGTGGAGGACTCCTACGAGCAGTACTTC | CASSGVEDSYEQYF
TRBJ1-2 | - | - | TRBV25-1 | TGTGCCAGCAGTGAATCGCTCGATGGCTACACCTTC | CASSESLDGYTF
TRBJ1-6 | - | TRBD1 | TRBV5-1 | TGCGCCAGCAGCTTGTCAGGGGGACATCCCTCTAATTCACCCCTCCACTTT | CASSLSGGHPSNSPLHF
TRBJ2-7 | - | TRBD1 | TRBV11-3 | TGTGCCAGCAGCCAGTATCTGGGACAGGGAGTTTACGAGCAGTACTTC | CASSQYLGQGVYEQYF
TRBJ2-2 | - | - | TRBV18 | TGTGCCAGCTCGGCGGGGCTGAACACCGGGGAGCTGTTTTTT | CASSAGLNTGELFF
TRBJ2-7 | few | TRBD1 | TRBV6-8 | TGTGCCAGCAGCCGGGACAGTCAGGGATACGAGCAGTACTTC | CASSRDSQGYEQYF
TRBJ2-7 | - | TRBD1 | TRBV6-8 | TGTGCCAGCAGTGTCGCCGGGACAGGGGAGGTCGAGCAGTACTTC | CASSVAGTGEVEQYF
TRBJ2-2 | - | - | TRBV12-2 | TGTGCCTGGGGCAGGGCGGTATCCCCCGGGGAGCTGTTTTTT | CAWGRAVSPGELFF
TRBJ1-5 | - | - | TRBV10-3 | TGTGCCATCAGTGGGTCGGGGGATCAGCCCCAGCATTTT | CAISGSGDQPQHF
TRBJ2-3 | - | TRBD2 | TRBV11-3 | TGTGCCAGCAGCTTAGTTCTAGCGGGGGGCACAGATACGCAGTATTTT | CASSLVLAGGTDTQYF
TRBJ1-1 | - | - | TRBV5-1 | TGCGCCAGCAGCATCGACAGCCCAAGCACTGAAGCTTTCTTT | CASSIDSPSTEAFF
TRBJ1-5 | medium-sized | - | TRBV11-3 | TGTGCCAGCAGCTTAGGCCCGACAGTTTTGGGCAATCAGCCCCAGCATTTT | CASSLGPTVLGNQPQHF
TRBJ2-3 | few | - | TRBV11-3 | TGTGCCAGCAGCTCCCGGGGGAGCGGGTCAGATACGCAGTATTTT | CASSSRGSGSDTQYF